The 25 T cell receptor beta chains given below trace back to one sample, sequenced in a study of T-cell memory formation after mild COVID-19. TCRdb passed the 5' RACE reads through MiXCR, listing each CDR3 protein once. The sample has 250,000 to 300,000 distinct CDR3 sequences, roughly 16% seen once. Sequenced: PBMCs or a T cell subset sorted from them (not recorded which). These TCRs come from a man aged 18-30 years who had mild COVID-19 (a few samples of this study predate the infection). Cell type and time point are not known.

The rearrangement joins TRBV5-4 to TRBJ1-4; TRBD1 matches at 9 bases. Germline-derived CDR1 and CDR2 are SGHNT and YYREEE (reference sequence). J was trimmed by 7 bases and V by 2 bases; bases with no gene match: 3. The CDR3 is 14 residues long. Here the CDR3 DNA reads TGTGCCAGCAGCTTACAGGGGGCAACTGAAAAACTGTTTTTT. Its translation: CASSLQGATEKLFF.

This clonotype was recorded many times. The genes are TRBV6-2 or TRBV6-3 and TRBJ2-7; D is ambiguous. The CDR3 is made up of 17 amino acids. Germline CDR1 is MNHEY and CDR2 is SVGEGT. V lost 6 bases and J lost 1, with 22 bases in between. CDR3: CASSPRRNMLESYEQYV. CDR3 DNA: TGTGCCAGCAGCCCCCGACGTAATATGTTGGAGTCCTACGAGCAGTACGTC.

V gene TRBV6-6 combines with J gene TRBJ1-2, with no clear D. The CDR3 is made up of 14 amino acids. Germline loops: CDR1 MNHNY, CDR2 SVGAGI (reference sequence). Trimming pared 5 bases from V and 4 bases from J, leaving 14 bases between. CDR3 DNA: TGTGCCAGCAGTCCGTCGAGGAACTCCTATGGCTACACCTTC. Translated: CASSPSRNSYGYTF.

V is TRBV6-5 and J is TRBJ2-7; 8 bases fit TRBD1. Germline values: CDR1 MNHEY, CDR2 SVGAGI. The CDR3 has 15 amino acids. V shed 0 bases and J 2 bases; nucleotides not matched to a gene: 3. The CDR3 region is CASSYSTGVTYEQYF. The DNA of the CDR3 is TGTGCCAGCAGTTACTCGACAGGGGTCACCTACGAGCAGTACTTC.

This chain uses TRBV29-1 with TRBJ2-1, with no clear D. The CDR3 consists of 13 residues. Germline CDR1 is SQVTM and CDR2 is ANQGSEA. V was shortened by 4 bases and J by 7 bases, with 14 bases between the two germline ends. CDR3 in amino acids: CSVAAGDLNEQFF. Written as DNA, the CDR3 is TGCAGCGTTGCGGCAGGAGACTTGAATGAGCAGTTCTTC.

The chain couples TRBV29-1 to TRBJ2-7; D gene uncertain. Looked up from germline, CDR1 is SQVTM and CDR2 is ANQGSEA. The CDR3 is 14 amino acids. V was cut by 0 bases and J by 2 bases, with 11 bases left in between. DNA of the CDR3: TGCAGCGTTGAAGATCGAGGACGGCCCTACGAGCAGTACTTC. Translating it yields CSVEDRGRPYEQYF.

This clonotype was observed many times. The CDR3 coding sequence is TGTGCCAGCAGCCCTAGACTCGACAGGGGCCGAGTTGCTAACTATGGCTACACCTTC. Protein product: CASSPRLDRGRVANYGYTF. The chain links TRBV5-8 to TRBJ1-2; 8 bases are shared with TRBD1. J was trimmed by 0 bases and V by 4 bases; bases with no gene match: 17. CDR3 length: 19 residues. Germline V gives CDR1 SGHTS, CDR2 YDEGEE.

This clonotype was detected many times. The chain employs TRBV6-1 and TRBJ1-5; D is uncertain. This CDR3 is 13 amino acids long. Germline V CDR1 and CDR2: MNHNS, SASEGT. V was trimmed by 8 bases and J by 3 bases, leaving 11 bases between them. The CDR3 region is CASGVRANQPQHF. CDR3 nucleotide sequence: TGTGCCAGCGGGGTTAGGGCCAATCAGCCCCAGCATTTT.

This clonotype came up many times. The rearrangement uses TRBV11-2 and TRBJ2-6, with a possible D match to TRBD1 (5 bases). The germline V and J ends were trimmed by 2 bases and 4 bases, with 9 bases remaining between them. Looked up from germline, CDR1 is SGHAT and CDR2 is FQNNGV. This CDR3 is built from 15 residues. CDR3 in amino acids: CASSLSGAGANVLTF. The CDR3 nucleotides are TGTGCCAGCAGCTTATCTGGGGCAGGGGCCAACGTCCTGACTTTC.

This clonotype appeared a few times. The chain carries TRBV10-3 and TRBJ2-1, with D hard to call. CDR1 and CDR2 (germline): ENHRY, SYGVKD. This CDR3 has 13 amino acids. Deletions cut 5 bases from V and 8 bases from J, with 13 bases between. DNA of the CDR3: TGTGCCATCAGTTTTCAGGAGTTAGATGAGCAGTTCTTC. The encoded protein is CAISFQELDEQFF.

The V call is TRBV7-2, the J call TRBJ1-4, with D possibly matching TRBD1 (5 bases). Germline CDR1 and CDR2: SGHTA and FQGNSA. The CDR3 length is 15 residues. V lost 2 bases and J 0 bases, leaving 7 bases between the germline ends. CDR3 sequence: CASSLIGATNEKLFF. Here the CDR3 DNA reads TGTGCCAGCAGCTTAATAGGGGCAACTAATGAAAAACTGTTTTTT. The full variable domain, rest sourced from reference TRBV7-2 and TRBJ1-4, is GAGVSQSPSNKVTEKGKDVELRCDPISGHTALYWYRQSLGQGLEFLIYFQGNSAPDKSGLPSDRFSAERTGGSVSTLTIQRTQQEDSAVYLCASSLIGATNEKLFFGSGTQLSVL.

This clonotype has ten or more counts. The chain uses TRBV29-1 and TRBJ2-7; D is possibly TRBD1 (5 bases). CDR3 length: 13 residues. In germline, CDR1 is SQVTM, CDR2 ANQGSEA. V was shortened by 5 bases and J by 0 bases, with 11 bases between the two germline ends. The CDR3 bases are TGCAGCGTTACGGACATGCGCTCCTACGAGCAGTACTTC. Protein product: CSVTDMRSYEQYF.

This clonotype occurred a few times. V and J are TRBV7-2 and TRBJ1-1; D not resolved. Germline values: CDR1 SGHTA, CDR2 FQGNSA. CDR3 size: 13 residues. Trimming removed 5 bases from V and 1 base from J, with 8 bases in between. The CDR3 reads CASSMTQNTEAFF. DNA for the CDR3: TGTGCCAGCAGCATGACACAGAACACTGAAGCTTTCTTT.

This clonotype was seen a handful of times. This chain links TRBV12-3 or TRBV12-4 with TRBJ1-5; maybe TRBD1 (5 bases). This CDR3 spans 16 amino acids. Trimming shortened V by 5 bases and J by 0 bases, and 14 bases separated the two germline ends. The CDR3 is CASSLGGRYSNQPQHF. The CDR3 DNA reads TGTGCCAGCAGTCTTGGGGGTCGTTATAGCAATCAGCCCCAGCATTTT.

In its sample, this clonotype was seen a few times. V is TRBV5-1 and J is TRBJ1-2; D is undetermined. Germline loops: CDR1 SGHRS, CDR2 YFSETQ. This CDR3 contains 14 residues. V lost 0 bases and J 0 bases, leaving 6 bases between the germline ends. CDR3 sequence: CASSLGEANYGYTF. In DNA, the CDR3 is TGCGCCAGCAGCTTGGGGGAAGCTAACTATGGCTACACCTTC. The whole variable domain, remainder taken from reference TRBV5-1 and TRBJ1-2, is KAGVTQTPRYLIKTRGQQVTLSCSPISGHRSVSWYQQTPGQGLQFLFEYFSETQRNKGNFPGRFSGRQFSNSRSEMNVSTLELGDSALYLCASSLGEANYGYTFGSGTRLTVV.

This clonotype was detected a few times. DNA for the CDR3: TGTGCCAGCAGCTTAGGGGGAAATAGGATGACCTACGAGCAGTACTTC. This encodes CASSLGGNRMTYEQYF. The rearrangement links TRBV7-6 to TRBJ2-7, with D unclear. Germline assignment: CDR1 SGHVS and CDR2 FNYEAQ. V lost 1 base and J 2 bases, leaving 15 bases between the germline ends. The CDR3 contains 16 residues.

In this sample, this clonotype turned up many times. V gene TRBV5-1 combines with J gene TRBJ1-6, with D unclear. Trimming shortened V by 1 base and J by 0 bases, and 8 bases separated the two germline ends. The germline gives CDR1 SGHRS, CDR2 YFSETQ. This CDR3 is 16 amino acids long. CDR3 protein: CASSLPGGSYNSPLHF. The CDR3 bases are TGCGCCAGCAGCTTGCCGGGCGGCTCCTATAATTCACCCCTCCACTTT. Complete variable domain (other parts from reference TRBV5-1 and TRBJ1-6): KAGVTQTPRYLIKTRGQQVTLSCSPISGHRSVSWYQQTPGQGLQFLFEYFSETQRNKGNFPGRFSGRQFSNSRSEMNVSTLELGDSALYLCASSLPGGSYNSPLHFGNGTRLTVT.

This clonotype was seen a handful of times. The chain is built from TRBV7-3 and TRBJ2-1; 8 bases match TRBD2. The CDR3 length is 14 residues. The germline V gene has CDR1 SGHTA and CDR2 FQGTGA. With V trimmed by 3 bases and J by 9 bases, 7 bases remained unmatched. CDR3 amino acids: CASSLRGDLTEQFF. In DNA, the CDR3 is TGTGCCAGCAGCTTGCGGGGGGATTTAACTGAGCAGTTCTTC.

This clonotype was seen a handful of times. V gene TRBV19 combines with J gene TRBJ1-1, with D tentatively TRBD1 (5 bases). V lost 2 bases and J 4 bases, leaving 14 bases between the germline ends. Germline CDR1 LNHDA, CDR2 SQIVND (reference sequence). The CDR3 spans 15 residues. The CDR3, as DNA: TGTGCCAGTAGTATATTCGGGGCAAGGAGCACTGAAGCTTTCTTT. This sequence encodes CASSIFGARSTEAFF.

The rearrangement links TRBV12-5 to TRBJ2-3, with TRBD2 as a possible D gene (5 bases). CDR1 is LGHNT and CDR2 is FRNRAP in the germline V gene. The CDR3 has 16 amino acids. Trimming removed 2 bases at V and 6 bases at J, with 18 bases between. The CDR3 sequence is CASGLLSHSGVDTQYF. The CDR3 nucleotides read TGTGCTAGTGGTTTGCTGTCTCACTCCGGGGTGGATACGCAGTATTTT.

This chain joins TRBV19 and TRBJ1-5, with D possibly being TRBD1 (6 bases). CDR1 LNHDA and CDR2 SQIVND come from the germline V gene (reference sequence). The ends were cut back, 8 bases at V and 1 base at J, with 15 bases in the middle. This CDR3 region has 15 residues. This CDR3 reads CASLKTRGSNQPQHF. CDR3 sequence (DNA): TGTGCCAGTTTAAAAACGAGGGGGAGCAATCAGCCCCAGCATTTT. The full variable domain, with the rest looked up from reference TRBV19 and TRBJ1-5, is DGGITQSPKYLFRKEGQNVTLSCEQNLNHDAMYWYRQDPGQGLRLIYYSQIVNDFQKGDIAEGYSVSREKKESFPLTVTSAQKNPTAFYLCASLKTRGSNQPQHFGDGTRLSIL.

This clonotype showed up just a few times. This chain uses TRBV6-1 with TRBJ2-7, with 12 bases matching TRBD1. This CDR3 has 17 residues. CDR1 is MNHNS and CDR2 is SASEGT in the germline V gene. The J segment lost 2 bases and the V segment lost 6 bases, leaving 11 bases of the junction unmatched. CDR3 loop: CASRGQGAPLSPYEQYV. Here the CDR3 DNA reads TGTGCCAGCAGGGGACAGGGGGCACCCCTGTCCCCCTACGAGCAGTACGTC.

The chain combines TRBV11-2 with TRBJ2-5; the D is unclear. The CDR3 runs to 15 residues. V was clipped by 5 bases and J by 2 bases, with 15 bases between them. Germline V gene sequence: CDR1 SGHAT, CDR2 FQNNGV. The CDR3 reads CASSPGGVGQETQYF. As DNA, the CDR3 is TGTGCCAGCAGCCCCGGTGGGGTAGGGCAAGAGACCCAGTACTTC. Combining the CDR3 with reference TRBV11-2 and TRBJ2-5 gives the whole variable domain EAGVAQSPRYKIIEKRQSVAFWCNPISGHATLYWYQQILGQGPKLLIQFQNNGVVDDSQLPKDRFSAERLKGVDSTLKIQPAKLEDSAVYLCASSPGGVGQETQYFGPGTRLLVL.

This clonotype has just a few counts. This chain connects TRBV9 to TRBJ1-1; a weak D match, TRBD1 (6 bases). Germline V gene sequence: CDR1 SGDLS, CDR2 YYNGEE. Trimming took off 4 bases at V and 11 bases at J, with 21 bases between the two ends. This CDR3 is 14 amino acids long. CDR3 in amino acids: CASSPWRTEWRAFF. DNA of the CDR3: TGTGCCAGCAGCCCTTGGAGGACAGAGTGGAGGGCTTTCTTT. The whole variable domain, remainder taken from reference TRBV9 and TRBJ1-1, is DSGVTQTPKHLITATGQRVTLRCSPRSGDLSVYWYQQSLDQGLQFLIQYYNGEERAKGNILERFSAQQFPDLHSELNLSSLELGDSALYFCASSPWRTEWRAFFGQGTRLTVV.

This clonotype was counted a few times. This chain connects TRBV25-1 to TRBJ2-3; D call uncertain. The CDR3 covers 14 residues. CDR1 and CDR2 from the germline V gene are MGHDK and SYGVNS. Between the trimmed V and J ends, which lost 2 bases and 2 bases, there was a span of 8 bases. The chain's CDR3 is CASSESSYTDTQYF. As DNA, the CDR3 is TGTGCCAGCAGTGAAAGTAGTTACACAGATACGCAGTATTTT.